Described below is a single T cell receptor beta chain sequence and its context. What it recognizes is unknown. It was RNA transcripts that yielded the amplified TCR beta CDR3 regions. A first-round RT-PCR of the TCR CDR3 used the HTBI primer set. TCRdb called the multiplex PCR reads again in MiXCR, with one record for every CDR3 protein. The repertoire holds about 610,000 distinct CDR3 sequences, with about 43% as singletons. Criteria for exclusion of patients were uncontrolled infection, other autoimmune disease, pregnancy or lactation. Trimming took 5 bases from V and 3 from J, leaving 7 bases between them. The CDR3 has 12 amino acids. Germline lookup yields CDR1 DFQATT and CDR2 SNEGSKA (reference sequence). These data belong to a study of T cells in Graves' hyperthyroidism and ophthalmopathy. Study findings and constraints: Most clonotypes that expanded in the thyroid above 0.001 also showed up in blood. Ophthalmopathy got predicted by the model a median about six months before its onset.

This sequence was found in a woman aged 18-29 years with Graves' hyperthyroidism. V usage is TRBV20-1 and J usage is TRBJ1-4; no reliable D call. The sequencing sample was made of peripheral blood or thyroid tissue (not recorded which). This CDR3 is CSAAGSNEKLFF. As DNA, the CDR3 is TGCAGTGCTGCGGGATCTAATGAAAAACTGTTTTTT.